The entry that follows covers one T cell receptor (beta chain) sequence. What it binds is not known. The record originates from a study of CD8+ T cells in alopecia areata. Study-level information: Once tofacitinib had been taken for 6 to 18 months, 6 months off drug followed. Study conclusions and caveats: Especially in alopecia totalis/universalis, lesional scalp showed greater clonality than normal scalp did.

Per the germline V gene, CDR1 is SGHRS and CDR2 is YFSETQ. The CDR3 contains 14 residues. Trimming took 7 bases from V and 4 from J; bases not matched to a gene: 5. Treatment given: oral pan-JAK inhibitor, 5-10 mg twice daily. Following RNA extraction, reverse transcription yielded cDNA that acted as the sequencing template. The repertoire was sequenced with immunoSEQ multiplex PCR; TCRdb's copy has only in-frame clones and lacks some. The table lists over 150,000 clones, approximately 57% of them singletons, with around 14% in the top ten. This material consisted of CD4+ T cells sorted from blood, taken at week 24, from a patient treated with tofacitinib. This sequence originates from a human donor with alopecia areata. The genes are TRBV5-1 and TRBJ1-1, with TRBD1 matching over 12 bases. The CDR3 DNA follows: TGCGCCAGCGGGGACAGGGGGCGGGCCACTGAAGCTTTCTTT. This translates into CASGDRGRATEAFF. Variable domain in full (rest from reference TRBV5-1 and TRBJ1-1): KAGVTQTPRYLIKTRGQQVTLSCSPISGHRSVSWYQQTPGQGLQFLFEYFSETQRNKGNFPGRFSGRQFSNSRSEMNVSTLELGDSALYLCASGDRGRATEAFFGQGTRLTVV.